The clone carrying this T cell receptor beta chain was found many times. Its matching antigen is unknown. The record originates from a study of T-cell reconstitution after alpha-beta-depleted transplantation in children. Whole-study findings and limits: Some patients' high day-60 TCRbeta diversity was attributed to recipient cells surviving conditioning.

The TCRbeta library incorporated unique molecular identifiers. One entry per CDR3 protein, called by TCRdb with MiXCR from the PCR reads. The table shows approximately 650,000 distinct CDR3 sequences, with less than 15% occurring only once. Germline V gives CDR1 DFQATT, CDR2 SNEGSKA (reference sequence). V lost 1 base to trimming and J lost 2 bases; unmatched junction nucleotides: 6. This CDR3 has 17 amino acids. The clonotype was recovered from a girl under 10 years old with congenital amegakaryocytic thrombocytopenia, due to receive a stem cell transplant. Sequencing used PBMCs, obtained before TCRalphabeta/CD19-depleted stem cell transplant. This rearrangement joins TRBV20-1 to TRBJ2-3; TRBD2 matches at 13 bases. The CDR3 loop reads CSARAPGLAGFTDTQYF. The DNA for the CDR3 is TGCAGTGCTAGAGCCCCGGGACTAGCGGGGTTCACAGATACGCAGTATTTT.